This T cell receptor (beta chain) was sequenced for a study of T cell responses to AZD1222 COVID-19 vaccine. General study results and limits: Repertoires were collected only later (after the peak T cell response had occurred). Spike-specific TCRs gained breadth and depth after people received two AZD1222 doses. Only five or six AZD1222 recipients were seropositive at baseline.

Profiling relied on immunoSEQ multiplex PCR, and the TCRdb table lists in-frame clones only, not all of them. The sample lists under 150,000 clones, 92% occurring once. Note on this clone: What it binds is not known.

With 4 bases removed from V and 8 bases from J, the gap between germline ends came to 18 bases. Germline-derived CDR1 and CDR2 are SGDLS and YYNGEE. CDR3 length: 14 amino acids. The chain is built from TRBV9 and TRBJ1-2; D ambiguous. The input for sequencing was peripheral blood, taken 28 days after the second AZD1222 dose. The clonotype was recovered from an adult who received the AZD1222 COVID-19 vaccine. CDR3 region: CASSPHEAGRGYTF. The CDR3 DNA reads as TGTGCCAGCAGCCCCCACGAGGCCGGGAGGGGCTACACCTTC.